The clone carrying this T cell receptor (beta chain) was recorded a few times. The target antigen is unknown. This specimen comes from a study of beta chain features in type 1 diabetes. Findings and caveats of the study: It was not settled here whether HLA type affects TCRB rearrangement. Shortening of TCRB CDR3s, moderate but significant, appeared in all four CD4+ subsets of Type 1 diabetes patients.

As every portion of the isolated RNA was reverse transcribed, the sequencing read expressed TCRB transcripts. The study sequenced naive, central memory and regulatory T cell samples to an average of about 3.5 million reads. Method: immunoSEQ multiplex PCR; TCRdb's copy keeps in-frame clones and lacks some. The sample carries some 700,000 clones, around an eighth recorded once. Germline V gene sequence: CDR1 GTSNPN, CDR2 SVGIG (reference sequence). The CDR3 totals 12 residues. Trimming pared 6 bases from V and 9 bases from J, leaving 15 bases between. Sequencing was carried out using naive CD4+ T cells from blood. The rearrangement uses TRBV30 and TRBJ1-5; D uncertain. This clonotype originated in a man between 18 and 35 years old with type 1 diabetes. The CDR3 DNA is TGTGCCTGCCGTTTCGGAAAGGGGCCCCAGCATTTT. As protein: CACRFGKGPQHF.